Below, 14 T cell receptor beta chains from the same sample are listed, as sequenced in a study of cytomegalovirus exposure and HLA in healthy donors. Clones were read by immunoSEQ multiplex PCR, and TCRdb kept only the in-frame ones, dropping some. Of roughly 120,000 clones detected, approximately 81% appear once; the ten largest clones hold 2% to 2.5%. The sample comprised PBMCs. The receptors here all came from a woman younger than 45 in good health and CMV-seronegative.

CDR3 in amino acids: CASSAWTGNTGELFF. In DNA form, the CDR3 reads TGTGCCAGCAGCGCCTGGACAGGGAACACCGGGGAGCTGTTTTTT. The chain couples TRBV2 to TRBJ2-2; 7 bases line up with TRBD1. Germline values: CDR1 SNHLY, CDR2 FYNNEI. V shed 6 bases, J shed 1 base, and the junction held 5 bases outside the gene matches. The CDR3 has 15 amino acids.

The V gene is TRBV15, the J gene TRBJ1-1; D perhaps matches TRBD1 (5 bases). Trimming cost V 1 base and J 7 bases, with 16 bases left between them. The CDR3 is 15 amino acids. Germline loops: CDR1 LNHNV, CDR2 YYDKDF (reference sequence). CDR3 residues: CATSRVRGAGDEAFF. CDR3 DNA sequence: TGTGCCACCAGCAGAGTGAGAGGGGCGGGGGATGAAGCTTTCTTT. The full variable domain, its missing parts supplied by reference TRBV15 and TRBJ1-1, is DAMVIQNPRYQVTQFGKPVTLSCSQTLNHNVMYWYQQKSSQAPKLLFHYYDKDFNNEADTPDNFQSRRPNTSFCFLDIRSPGLGDTAMYLCATSRVRGAGDEAFFGQGTRLTVV.

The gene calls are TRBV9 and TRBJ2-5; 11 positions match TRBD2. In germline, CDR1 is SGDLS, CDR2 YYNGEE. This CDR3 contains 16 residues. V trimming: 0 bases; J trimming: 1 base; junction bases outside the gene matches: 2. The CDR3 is CASSVDSGGAQETQYF. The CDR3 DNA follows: TGTGCCAGCAGCGTAGATAGCGGGGGGGCCCAAGAGACCCAGTACTTC.

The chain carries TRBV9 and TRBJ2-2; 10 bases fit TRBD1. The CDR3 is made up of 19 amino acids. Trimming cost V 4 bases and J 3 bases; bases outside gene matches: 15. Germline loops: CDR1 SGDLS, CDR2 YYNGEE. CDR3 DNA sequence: TGTGCCAGCAGCCTCCGAGCGGGGGACAGGGGTTCGGACACCGGGGAGCTGTTTTTT. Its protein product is CASSLRAGDRGSDTGELFF.

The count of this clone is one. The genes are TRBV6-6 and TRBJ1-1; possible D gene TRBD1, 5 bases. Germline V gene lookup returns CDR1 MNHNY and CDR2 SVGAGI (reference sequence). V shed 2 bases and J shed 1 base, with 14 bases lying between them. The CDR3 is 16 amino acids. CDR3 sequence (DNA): TGTGCCAGCAGTTACCCTCTCCAGGACAAGAACACTGAAGCTTTCTTT. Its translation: CASSYPLQDKNTEAFF.

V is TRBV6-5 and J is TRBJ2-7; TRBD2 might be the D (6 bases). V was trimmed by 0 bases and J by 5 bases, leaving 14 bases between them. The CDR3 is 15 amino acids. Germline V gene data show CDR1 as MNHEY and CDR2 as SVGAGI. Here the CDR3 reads CASSYSRGTDNEQYF. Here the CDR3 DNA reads TGTGCCAGCAGTTACTCTCGGGGGACCGACAACGAGCAGTACTTC.

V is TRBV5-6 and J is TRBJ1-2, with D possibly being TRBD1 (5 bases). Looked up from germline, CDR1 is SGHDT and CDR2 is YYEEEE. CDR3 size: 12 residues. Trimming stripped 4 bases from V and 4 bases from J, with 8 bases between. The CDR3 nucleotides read TGTGCCAGCAGCCGCGGGACCTATGGCTACACCTTC. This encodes CASSRGTYGYTF. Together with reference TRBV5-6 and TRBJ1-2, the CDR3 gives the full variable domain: DAGVTQSPTHLIKTRGQQVTLRCSPKSGHDTVSWYQQALGQGPQFIFQYYEEEERQRGNFPDRFSGHQFPNYSSELNVNALLLGDSALYLCASSRGTYGYTFGSGTRLTVV.

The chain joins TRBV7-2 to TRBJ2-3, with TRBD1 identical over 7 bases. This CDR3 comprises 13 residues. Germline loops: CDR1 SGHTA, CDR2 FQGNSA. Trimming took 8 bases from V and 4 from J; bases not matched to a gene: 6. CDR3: CASSYRGSDTQYF. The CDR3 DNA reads TGTGCCAGCTCTTACAGGGGTTCAGATACGCAGTATTTT.

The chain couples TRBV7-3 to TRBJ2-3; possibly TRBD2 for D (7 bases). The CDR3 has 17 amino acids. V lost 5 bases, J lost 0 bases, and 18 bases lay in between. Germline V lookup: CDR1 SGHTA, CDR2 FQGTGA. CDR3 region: CASSLLGGPTSTDTQYF. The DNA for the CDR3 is TGTGCCAGCAGCCTCCTCGGGGGGCCTACTAGCACAGATACGCAGTATTTT.

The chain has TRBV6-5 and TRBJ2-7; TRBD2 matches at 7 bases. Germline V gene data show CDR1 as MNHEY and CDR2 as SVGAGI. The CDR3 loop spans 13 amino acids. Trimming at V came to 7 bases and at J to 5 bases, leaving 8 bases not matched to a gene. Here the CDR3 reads CASKKRGFNEQYF. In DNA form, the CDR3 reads TGTGCCAGCAAAAAGCGGGGTTTTAACGAGCAGTACTTC.

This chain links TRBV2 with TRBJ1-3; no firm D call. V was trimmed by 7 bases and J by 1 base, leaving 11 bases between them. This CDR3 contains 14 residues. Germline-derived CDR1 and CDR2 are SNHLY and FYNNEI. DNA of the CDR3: TGTGCCAGCACCAACCTGAGGTCTGGAAACACCATATATTTT. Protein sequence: CASTNLRSGNTIYF.

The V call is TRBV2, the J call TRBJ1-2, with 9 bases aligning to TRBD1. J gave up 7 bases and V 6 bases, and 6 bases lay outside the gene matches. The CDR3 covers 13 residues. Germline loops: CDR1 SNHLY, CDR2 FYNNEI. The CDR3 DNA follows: TGTGCCAGCAGGAAGGGACAGGGTTCTGGCTACACCTTC. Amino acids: CASRKGQGSGYTF.

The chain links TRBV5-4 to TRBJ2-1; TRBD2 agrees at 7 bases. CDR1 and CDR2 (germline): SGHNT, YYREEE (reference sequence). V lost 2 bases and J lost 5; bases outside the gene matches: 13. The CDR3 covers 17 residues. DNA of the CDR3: TGTGCCAGCAGCTTTGGAGGGCAGCGGGGAACTAACAATGAGCAGTTCTTC. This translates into CASSFGGQRGTNNEQFF.

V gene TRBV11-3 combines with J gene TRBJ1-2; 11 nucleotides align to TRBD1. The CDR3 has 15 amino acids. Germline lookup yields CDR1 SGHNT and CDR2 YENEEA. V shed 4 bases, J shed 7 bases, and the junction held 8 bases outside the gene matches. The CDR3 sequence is CASSSRTGGGGGYTF. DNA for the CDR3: TGTGCCAGCAGCTCCCGGACAGGGGGCGGCGGTGGCTACACCTTC.